This TCR beta chain originates from a study of OX40 agonist ivuxolimab in advanced cancers. Whole-study findings and limits: More expanded clones were seen, on average, in CD8+ T cells than in CD4+. Within 6 weeks, CD4+ and CD8+ blood T cells expanded clonally at 0.1 to 3.0 mg/kg.

Generated by immunoSEQ multiplex PCR, the TCRdb table keeps only in-frame clones and is missing some. There are about 86,000 clones in the sample; about 90% occur only once, and roughly 8.9% lies in the top ten. CDR1 is SGDLS, CDR2 YYNGEE, per germline. This CDR3 has 14 amino acids. Trimming took off 2 bases at V and 5 bases at J, with 14 bases between the two ends. Blood samples were obtained at baseline, cycle 4 day 1, and cycle 7 day 1. Points on this clone: The antigen remains undetermined.

The TCR comes from an adult with an advanced solid tumor such as melanoma, head and neck, liver or kidney cancer. Source: CD4+ or CD8+ T cells sorted from blood, taken in a trial of the OX40 agonist ivuxolimab. The genes are TRBV9 and TRBJ2-7; D not resolved. The CDR3 DNA reads TGTGCCAGCAGCGTCAAGGGTGAGTACGACGAGCAGTACTTC. As protein: CASSVKGEYDEQYF.